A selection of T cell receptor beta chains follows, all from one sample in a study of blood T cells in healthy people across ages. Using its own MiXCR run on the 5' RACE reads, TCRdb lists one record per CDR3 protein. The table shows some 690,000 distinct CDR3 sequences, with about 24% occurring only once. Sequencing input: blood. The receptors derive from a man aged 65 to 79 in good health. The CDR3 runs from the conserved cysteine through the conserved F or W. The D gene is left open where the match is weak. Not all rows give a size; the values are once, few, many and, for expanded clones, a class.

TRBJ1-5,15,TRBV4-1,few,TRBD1,TGCGCCAGCAGCCCCGGGACAGGGGAGGATCAGCCCCAGCATTTT,CASSPGTGEDQPQHF
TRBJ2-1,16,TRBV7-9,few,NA,TGTGCCAGCAGCTTCATAGGGGTCAGCTCCTACAATGAGCAGTTCTTC,CASSFIGVSSYNEQFF
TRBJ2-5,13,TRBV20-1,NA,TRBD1,TGCTCTGGGGGACAGGGTACTTGGGAGACCCAGTACTTC,CSGGQGTWETQYF
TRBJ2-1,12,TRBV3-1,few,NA,TGTGCCAGCAGCCAAGTGGGGGGACCAAATTTCTTC,CASSQVGGPNFF
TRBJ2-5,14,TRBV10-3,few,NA,TGTGCCATCAGTGAGGGTAGGGTCGGAGAGACCCAGTACTTC,CAISEGRVGETQYF
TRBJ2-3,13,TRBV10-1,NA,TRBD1,TGCGCCAGCGGACAGGGACTCACAGATACGCAGTATTTT,CASGQGLTDTQYF
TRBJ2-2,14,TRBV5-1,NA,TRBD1,TGCGCCAGCAGACGGGACAGCCCAACCGGGGAGCTGTTTTTT,CASRRDSPTGELFF
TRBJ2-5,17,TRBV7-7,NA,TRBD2,TGTGCCAGCAGCTTAGGGGTCGTTGGAGCGGGGGGAGAGACCCAGTACTTC,CASSLGVVGAGGETQYF
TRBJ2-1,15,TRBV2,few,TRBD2,TGTGCCAGCAGTAACTTAGCGGGGGGGCGAAATGAGCAGTTCTTC,CASSNLAGGRNEQFF
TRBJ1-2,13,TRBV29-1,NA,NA,TGCAGCGTTGAAGAATTGACGGGCTATGGCTACACCTTC,CSVEELTGYGYTF
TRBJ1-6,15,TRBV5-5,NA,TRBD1,TGTGCCAGCAGCTTGGGGACAGGGATTATCTCACCCCTCCACTTT,CASSLGTGIISPLHF
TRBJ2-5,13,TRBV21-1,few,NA,TGTGCCAGCAGCAACGGACAGGAAGAGACCCAGTACTTC,CASSNGQEETQYF
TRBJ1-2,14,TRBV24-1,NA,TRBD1,TGTGCCACCAGTGACTCGGACAGGGGGCAAGGCTACACCTTC,CATSDSDRGQGYTF
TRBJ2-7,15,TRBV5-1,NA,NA,TGCGCCAGCAGCCTCCGGGACGTAGCAACCTACGAGCAGTACTTC,CASSLRDVATYEQYF
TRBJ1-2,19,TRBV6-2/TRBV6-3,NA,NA,TGTGCCAGCAGTTACCAGCCTTTGGCTTCAGGGAAACGTAACTATGGCTACACCTTC,CASSYQPLASGKRNYGYTF
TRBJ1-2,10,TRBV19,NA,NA,TGTGCCAGTTTCGCCTATGGCTACACCTTC,CASFAYGYTF
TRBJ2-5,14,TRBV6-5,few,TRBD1,TGTGCCAGCAGTCATCGGACAGGACAAGAGACCCAGTACTTC,CASSHRTGQETQYF
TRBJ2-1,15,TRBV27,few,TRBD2,TGTGCCAGCAGTACAATCGGGACTAGTAACAATGAGCAGTTCTTC,CASSTIGTSNNEQFF
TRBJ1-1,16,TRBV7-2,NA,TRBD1,TGTGCCAGCAGCTTAGCGCACAGGGGGCTTCGGACTGAAGCTTTCTTT,CASSLAHRGLRTEAFF
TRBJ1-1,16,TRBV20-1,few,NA,TGCAGTGCTAGAGATCGGGGGGCGTTGGGGAACACTGAAGCTTTCTTT,CSARDRGALGNTEAFF
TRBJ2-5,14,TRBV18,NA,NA,TGTGCCAGCTCGTCTGGAGCGTCCCAAGAGACCCAGTACTTC,CASSSGASQETQYF
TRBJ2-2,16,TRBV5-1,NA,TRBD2,TGCGCCAGCAGCTCGGGACTAGCGGGAGGCGCCGGGGAGCTGTTTTTT,CASSSGLAGGAGELFF
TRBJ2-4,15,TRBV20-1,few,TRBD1,TGCAGTGCCCCCAGGGGGAATCAAGGCTTCAACATTCAGTACTTC,CSAPRGNQGFNIQYF
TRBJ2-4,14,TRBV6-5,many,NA,TGTGCCAGCAGCCAGGGGTGGGCCAAAAACATTCAGTACTTC,CASSQGWAKNIQYF
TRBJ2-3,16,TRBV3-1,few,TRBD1,TGTGCCAGCAGCCAAACCGGGACAGTCCGCACAGATACGCAGTATTTT,CASSQTGTVRTDTQYF
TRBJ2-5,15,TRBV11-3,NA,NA,TGTGCCAGCAGCTTAGATCACACAGGGAGAGAGACCCAGTACTTC,CASSLDHTGRETQYF
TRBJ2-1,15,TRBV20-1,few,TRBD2,TGCAGTGCTAGAGACCTGACTAGCGGGGTTAATGAGCAGTTCTTC,CSARDLTSGVNEQFF
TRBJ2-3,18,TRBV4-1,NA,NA,TGCGCCAGCAGCCAAGTGATAATATTCCGGTCCCGAACAGATACGCAGTATTTT,CASSQVIIFRSRTDTQYF
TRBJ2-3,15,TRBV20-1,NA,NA,TGCAGTGCTAGGCAGGGCACCCCTAGCACAGATACGCAGTATTTT,CSARQGTPSTDTQYF
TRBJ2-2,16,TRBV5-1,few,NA,TGCGCCAGCAGCTTGGGGGGACACTTCAACACCGGGGAGCTGTTTTTT,CASSLGGHFNTGELFF
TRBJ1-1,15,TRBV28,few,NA,TGTGCCAGCAGTTTCATTTCAGGGTTGGGCACTGAAGCTTTCTTT,CASSFISGLGTEAFF
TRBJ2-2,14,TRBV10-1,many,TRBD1,TGCGCCAGCAGGACAGGGGCGAACACCGGGGAGCTGTTTTTT,CASRTGANTGELFF
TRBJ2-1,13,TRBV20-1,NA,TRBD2,TGCAGTGTATCTAGCGGGGGGAGGAATGAGCAGTTCTTC,CSVSSGGRNEQFF
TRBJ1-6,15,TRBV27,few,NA,TGTGCCAGCAAAGAGGCGGGGGTCTATAATTCACCCCTCCACTTT,CASKEAGVYNSPLHF
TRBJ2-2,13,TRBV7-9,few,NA,TGTGCCAGCAGCTTAACCTCGTCCGGGGAGCTGTTTTTT,CASSLTSSGELFF
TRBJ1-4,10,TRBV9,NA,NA,TGTGCCAGCGGTGGGGAAAAACTGTTTTTT,CASGGEKLFF
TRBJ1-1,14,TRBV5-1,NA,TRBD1,TGCGCCAGCAGCTTGGGGACAGGGGGCTCTGAAGCTTTCTTT,CASSLGTGGSEAFF
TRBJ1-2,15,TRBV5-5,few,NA,TGTGCCAGCAGCGTAGGAAATGTACAGCTTGATGGCTACACCTTC,CASSVGNVQLDGYTF
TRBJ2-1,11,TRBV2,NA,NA,TGTGCCAGCTTAGGCCTTAATGAGCAGTTCTTC,CASLGLNEQFF
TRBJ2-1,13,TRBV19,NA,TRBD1,TGTGCCAGTAGTGGGACAGGGGGTAATGAGCAGTTCTTC,CASSGTGGNEQFF
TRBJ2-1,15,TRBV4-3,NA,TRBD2,TGCGCCAGCAGCCAAGAAAGCGGGATATACAATGAGCAGTTCTTC,CASSQESGIYNEQFF
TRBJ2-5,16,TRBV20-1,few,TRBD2,TGCAGTGCTAGAGATCAGACTAGCGGGAGTCAAGAGACCCAGTACTTC,CSARDQTSGSQETQYF
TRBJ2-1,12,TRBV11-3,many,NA,TGTGCCAGCACTGGCGAGAACAATGAGCAGTTCTTC,CASTGENNEQFF
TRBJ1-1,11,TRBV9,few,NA,TGTGCCAGTGAACGCGGGACTGAAGCTTTCTTT,CASERGTEAFF
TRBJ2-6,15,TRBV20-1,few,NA,TGCAGTGCTAATCGGGGCGGGTCTGGGGCCAACGTCCTGACTTTC,CSANRGGSGANVLTF
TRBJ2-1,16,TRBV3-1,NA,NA,TGTGCCAGCAGCCAGACAGGAGGGGGCTCCTACAATGAGCAGTTCTTC,CASSQTGGGSYNEQFF